What follows is one TCR beta chain and its context. This sample was included in a study of control samples from healthy donors and cancer patients. Measured with immunoSEQ multiplex PCR; TCRdb has only the in-frame clones, and not every one. Of about 140,000 clones detected, around nine tenths appear once; the ten largest clones hold about 9%. Germline V CDR1 and CDR2: MNHEY, SVGAGI. The ends were cut back, 6 bases at V and 4 bases at J, with 16 bases in the middle. The CDR3 has 15 residues. This sequence was found in a woman aged 25 to 39 in good health. The specimen sequenced was blood. The chain uses TRBV6-5 and TRBJ1-5; perhaps TRBD1 as D (5 bases). CDR3 region: CASRPDGGGNQPQHF. CDR3 bases: TGTGCCAGCAGGCCCGACGGGGGGGGTAATCAGCCCCAGCATTTT.